Listed below are T cell receptor beta chains from one sample, sequenced in a study of T-cell reconstitution after alpha-beta-depleted transplantation in children. Each CDR3 protein gets one entry after TCRdb re-called the PCR reads with MiXCR. The sample comprises 300,000 to 400,000 distinct CDR3 sequences, approximately 23% of which are singletons, and about a tenth rests with the top ten. The sample in question was PBMCs, mostly from graft donor cells, obtained 180 days after TCRalphabeta/CD19-depleted stem cell transplant. These receptors all stem from a male patient aged 5 to 17 who had a stem cell transplant for acute lymphoblastic leukemia, so the T cells may come from the graft donor. Each CDR3 is given with its conserved first and last residue. A D gene is named only where the DNA matches it firmly. Clone size appears in some rows only: once, few, many, or a class for an expanded clone.

d_gene: -
v_gene: TRBV7-9
j_gene: TRBJ2-7
abundance: -
CDR3nt: TGTGCCAGCAGCTATCTGGACTCCGTGGGAGAGCAGTACTTC
CDR3aa: CASSYLDSVGEQYF

d_gene: -
v_gene: TRBV28
j_gene: TRBJ2-5
abundance: once
CDR3nt: TGTGCCAGCAGTTTGGGCCAGGGTGTGCGGGAGACCCAGTACTTC
CDR3aa: CASSLGQGVRETQYF

d_gene: -
v_gene: TRBV15
j_gene: TRBJ1-4
abundance: -
CDR3nt: TGTGCCACCAGTGGGATTCGTGCAACTAATGAAAAACTGTTTTTT
CDR3aa: CATSGIRATNEKLFF

d_gene: -
v_gene: TRBV29-1
j_gene: TRBJ1-2
abundance: -
CDR3nt: TGCAGCGCCCCCAGGGAAAGCGGCTACACCTTC
CDR3aa: CSAPRESGYTF

d_gene: -
v_gene: TRBV3-1
j_gene: TRBJ2-1
abundance: -
CDR3nt: TGTGCCAGCAGCCCTCATCTCAATGAGCAGTTCTTC
CDR3aa: CASSPHLNEQFF

d_gene: TRBD1
v_gene: TRBV12-3/TRBV12-4
j_gene: TRBJ1-4
abundance: -
CDR3nt: TGTGCCAGCAGCTCGACAGGGGGCTGGGAAAAACTGTTTTTT
CDR3aa: CASSSTGGWEKLFF

d_gene: -
v_gene: TRBV6-1
j_gene: TRBJ1-1
abundance: -
CDR3nt: TGTGCCAGCAGTGAAAGGGTGTGGGCTGAAGCTTTCTTT
CDR3aa: CASSERVWAEAFF

d_gene: TRBD2
v_gene: TRBV6-2/TRBV6-3
j_gene: TRBJ2-2
abundance: few
CDR3nt: TGTGCCAGCAGTTCCCGCCTAGCGGGAGCGATCTCCCGGGAGCTGTTTTTT
CDR3aa: CASSSRLAGAISRELFF

d_gene: TRBD2
v_gene: TRBV7-6
j_gene: TRBJ2-7
abundance: -
CDR3nt: TGTGCCAGCAGCTCCCTAGCGGCCCCCTCTGGGTCCTACGAGCAGTACTTC
CDR3aa: CASSSLAAPSGSYEQYF

d_gene: TRBD2
v_gene: TRBV27
j_gene: TRBJ2-2
abundance: few
CDR3nt: TGTGCCAGCAGTTTAGGGGGGGGCGGGGAGCTGTTTTTT
CDR3aa: CASSLGGGGELFF

d_gene: -
v_gene: TRBV14
j_gene: TRBJ2-2
abundance: -
CDR3nt: TGTGCCAGCAGCCTATCCTTTACCGGGGAGCTGTTTTTT
CDR3aa: CASSLSFTGELFF

d_gene: -
v_gene: TRBV5-6
j_gene: TRBJ2-7
abundance: -
CDR3nt: TGTGCCAGCAGCTTGGAAATAAGGTATCCCTACGAGCAGTACTTC
CDR3aa: CASSLEIRYPYEQYF

d_gene: -
v_gene: TRBV10-3
j_gene: TRBJ1-1
abundance: -
CDR3nt: TGTGCCATCAGTCGAAGGGTATTGGATAGGGAAACGATGAACACTGAAGCTTTCTTT
CDR3aa: CAISRRVLDRETMNTEAFF

d_gene: -
v_gene: TRBV20-1
j_gene: TRBJ2-5
abundance: -
CDR3nt: TGCAGTGCTTCTACCGGGAGACAGTTCGCAGAGACCCAGTACTTC
CDR3aa: CSASTGRQFAETQYF

d_gene: TRBD1
v_gene: TRBV9
j_gene: TRBJ2-7
abundance: -
CDR3nt: TGTGCCAGCAGCCCGACCAGGGGGAGCTCCTACGAGCAGTACTTC
CDR3aa: CASSPTRGSSYEQYF

d_gene: -
v_gene: TRBV11-2
j_gene: TRBJ1-1
abundance: -
CDR3nt: TGTGCCAGCAGGTACAGGGTTGACAGTGAAGCTTTCTTT
CDR3aa: CASRYRVDSEAFF

d_gene: TRBD2
v_gene: TRBV27
j_gene: TRBJ2-3
abundance: -
CDR3nt: TGTGCCAGCAGTTTTCTCGGAGCGGGAAACACAGATACGCAGTATTTT
CDR3aa: CASSFLGAGNTDTQYF

d_gene: -
v_gene: TRBV6-1
j_gene: TRBJ1-1
abundance: -
CDR3nt: TGTGCCAGCACATTTTTTGGCCCCCTTAAGGACACTGAAGCTTTCTTT
CDR3aa: CASTFFGPLKDTEAFF